Reported below is one TCR beta chain. What it binds is unknown. The template was total RNA from whole blood, with no T cell sorting. The data were taken from a study of monozygotic twins with inflammatory bowel disease. General observations from the study: Subtypes among T cells remained indistinguishable. IBD patients had lower TCRbeta diversity (inverse Simpson) than healthy co-twins.

TCRdb reprocessed the 5' RACE reads; each CDR3 protein has one entry and no DNA is given. Its listing shows 150,000 to 200,000 distinct CDR3 sequences. Germline CDR1 reads MNHEY; CDR2 reads SVGAGI. CDR3 length: 15 amino acids. This sequence originates from a human donor with ulcerative colitis or Crohn's disease, or a healthy co-twin of an affected twin (not recorded which). This chain connects TRBV6-5 to TRBJ2-3; TCRdb designates TRBD1, a call that cannot be tested without DNA. Sequenced input: blood. The CDR3 reads CASSYPRTGGWTQYF.